This TCR beta chain was recorded in a study of blood T cell repertoires in COVID-19. The protocol was immunoSEQ multiplex PCR, while the TCRdb copy is restricted to in-frame clones and leaves out a portion. The data contain more than 150,000 clones, approximately 80% of them seen just once; the ten biggest clones take up approximately 10%. The CDR3 extends over 13 amino acids. The V end lost 4 bases, the J end lost 5 bases, and 11 bases lay between the germline ends. Germline CDR1 is LGHDT and CDR2 is YNNKEL (reference sequence). The material sequenced was PBMCs or T cells enriched from blood (not recorded which). The chain couples TRBV3-1 (or the pseudogene TRBV3-2) to TRBJ2-5; weak D call: TRBD1 (5 bases). The clonotype was recovered from a man aged 50 or older who had recovered from COVID-19. CDR3 protein: CASSPPGKETQYF. The CDR3 DNA reads TGTGCCAGCAGCCCTCCAGGGAAGGAGACCCAGTACTTC.